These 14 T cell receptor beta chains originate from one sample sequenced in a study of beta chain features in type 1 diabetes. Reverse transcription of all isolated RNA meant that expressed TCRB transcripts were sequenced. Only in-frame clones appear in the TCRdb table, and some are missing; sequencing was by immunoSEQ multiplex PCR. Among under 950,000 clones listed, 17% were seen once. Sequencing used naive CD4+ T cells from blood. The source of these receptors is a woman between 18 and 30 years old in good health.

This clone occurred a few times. The CDR3 loop is CASSWLNTQYF. CDR3 nucleotide sequence: TGTGCCAGTAGTTGGCTCAATACGCAGTATTTT. The rearrangement links TRBV19 to TRBJ2-3; unclear D gene. The germline gives CDR1 LNHDA, CDR2 SQIVND (reference sequence). The CDR3 covers 11 residues. The V end was cut by 5 bases, the J end by 7 bases, with 7 bases between.

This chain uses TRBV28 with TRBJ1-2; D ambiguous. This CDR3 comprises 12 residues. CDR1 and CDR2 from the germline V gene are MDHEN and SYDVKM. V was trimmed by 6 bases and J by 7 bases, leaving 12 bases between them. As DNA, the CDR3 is TGTGCCAGCAGCCCCGGGCGTGCTGGCTACACCTTC. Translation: CASSPGRAGYTF.

In DNA, the CDR3 is TGCGCCAGCAGCTTGGCACGAACACCGGGAAAAGGAGGAAGTGAGCAGTTCTTC. Translation: CASSLARTPGKGGSEQFF. The chain recombines TRBV5-1 with TRBJ2-1; weak D call: TRBD2 (5 bases). This CDR3 region has 18 residues. Germline CDR1 SGHRS, CDR2 YFSETQ. V lost 0 bases and J lost 9, with 25 bases in between.

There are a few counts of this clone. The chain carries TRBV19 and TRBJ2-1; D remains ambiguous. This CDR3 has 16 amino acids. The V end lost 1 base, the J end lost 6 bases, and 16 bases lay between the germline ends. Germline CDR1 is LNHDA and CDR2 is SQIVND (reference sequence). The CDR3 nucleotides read TGTGCCAGTAGTATAGCCGCAGCGAGTGGTGGCAATGAGCAGTTCTTC. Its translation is CASSIAAASGGNEQFF.

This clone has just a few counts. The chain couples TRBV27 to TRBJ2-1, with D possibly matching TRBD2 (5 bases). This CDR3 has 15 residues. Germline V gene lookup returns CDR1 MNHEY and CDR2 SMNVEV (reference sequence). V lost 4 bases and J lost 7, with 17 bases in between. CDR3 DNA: TGTGCCAGCAGTTCCGCCGGGAAGATTGGTAATGAGCAGTTCTTC. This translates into CASSSAGKIGNEQFF.

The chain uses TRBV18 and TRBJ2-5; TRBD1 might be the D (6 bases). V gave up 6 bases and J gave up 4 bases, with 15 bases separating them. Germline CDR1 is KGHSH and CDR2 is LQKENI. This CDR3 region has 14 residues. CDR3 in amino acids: CASSPTGNGETQYF. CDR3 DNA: TGTGCCAGCTCCCCTACAGGGAATGGAGAGACCCAGTACTTC.

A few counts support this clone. The DNA of the CDR3 is TGTGCCAGCAGCTCCTTAGCGGGAGGGACCACCGGGGAGCTGTTTTTT. Its translation: CASSSLAGGTTGELFF. The genes are TRBV5-4 and TRBJ2-2; 11 bases are a match to TRBD2. J gave up 4 bases and V 3 bases, and 5 bases lay outside the gene matches. CDR1 is SGHNT and CDR2 is YYREEE in the germline V gene (reference sequence). The CDR3 has 16 residues.

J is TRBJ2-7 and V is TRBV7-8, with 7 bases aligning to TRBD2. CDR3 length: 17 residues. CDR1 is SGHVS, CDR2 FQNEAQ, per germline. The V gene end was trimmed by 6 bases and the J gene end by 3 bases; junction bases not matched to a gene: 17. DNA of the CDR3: TGTGCCAGCAGTTTACCATCGACTCGGGCGGGAGTCTACGAGCAGTACTTC. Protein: CASSLPSTRAGVYEQYF.

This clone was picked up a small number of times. The CDR3 DNA sequence: TGCGCCCCTAGCCCGGAACCCACTGAAGCTTTCTTT. It specifies CAPSPEPTEAFF. The V and J genes are TRBV5-1 and TRBJ1-1; D unclear. This CDR3 has 12 residues. The germline V and J ends were trimmed by 10 bases and 4 bases, with 14 bases remaining between them. Germline CDR1 SGHRS, CDR2 YFSETQ.

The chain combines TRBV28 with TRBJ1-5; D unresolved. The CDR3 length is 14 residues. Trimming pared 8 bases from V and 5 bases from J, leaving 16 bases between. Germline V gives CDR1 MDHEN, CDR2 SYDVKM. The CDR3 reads CASGEVAFHQPQHF. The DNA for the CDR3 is TGTGCCAGCGGAGAAGTAGCCTTTCATCAGCCCCAGCATTTT.

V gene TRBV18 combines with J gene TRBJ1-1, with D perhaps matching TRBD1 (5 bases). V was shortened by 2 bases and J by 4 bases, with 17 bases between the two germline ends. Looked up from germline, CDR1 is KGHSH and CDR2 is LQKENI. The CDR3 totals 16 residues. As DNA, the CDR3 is TGTGCCAGCTCACCAAATAATGTCCGGGACTTCACTGAAGCTTTCTTT. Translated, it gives CASSPNNVRDFTEAFF.

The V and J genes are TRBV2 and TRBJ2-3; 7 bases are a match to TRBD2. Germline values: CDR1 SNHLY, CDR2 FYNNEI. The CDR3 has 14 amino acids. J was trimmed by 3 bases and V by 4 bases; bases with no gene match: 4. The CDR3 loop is CASSVQGGTDTQYF. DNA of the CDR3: TGTGCCAGCAGTGTTCAGGGAGGGACAGATACGCAGTATTTT.

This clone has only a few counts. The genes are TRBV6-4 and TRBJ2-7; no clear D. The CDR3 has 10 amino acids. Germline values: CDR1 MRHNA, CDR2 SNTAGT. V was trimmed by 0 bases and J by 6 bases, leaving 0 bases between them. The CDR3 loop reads CASSDSEQYF. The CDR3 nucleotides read TGTGCCAGCAGTGACTCCGAGCAGTACTTC.

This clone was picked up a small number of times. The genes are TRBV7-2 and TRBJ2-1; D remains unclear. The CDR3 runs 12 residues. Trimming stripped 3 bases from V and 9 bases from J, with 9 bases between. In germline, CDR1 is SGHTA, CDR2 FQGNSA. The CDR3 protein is CASSFSPGEQFF. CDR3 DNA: TGTGCCAGCAGCTTTTCGCCGGGTGAGCAGTTCTTC.